These T cell receptor beta chains were read from a single sample in a study of tumor-infiltrating lymphocytes in primary liver carcinoma. TCRdb redid the calling of the multiplex PCR reads with MiXCR, one entry per CDR3 protein. The data hold roughly 70,000 distinct CDR3 sequences, with about 71% observed a single time. Sequencing was carried out using liver tumor tissue from sampling region 4. The receptors stem from a man aged 40-55 years with primary liver carcinoma and hepatitis B virus infection. Each CDR3 is given with its conserved first and last residue. D genes are given only for firm matches. Clone size is not always given. Where it is, it says once, few, many or a class for expanded clones.

NA	TRBV6-5	NA	14	TRBJ1-1	CASRRQSGVTEAFF	TGTGCCAGTCGAAGACAGAGTGGTGTGACTGAAGCTTTCTTT
NA	TRBV29-1	NA	15	TRBJ2-7	CSVDDPRGSSYEQYF	TGCAGCGTTGATGATCCTAGAGGGAGCTCCTACGAGCAGTATTTC
NA	TRBV4-2	NA	15	TRBJ1-5	CARSQDIGGNQPQHF	TGTGCCAGAAGCCAGGATATAGGGGGCAATCAGCCCCAGCATTTT
many	TRBV29-1	NA	14	TRBJ1-1	CSVVRGGVNTEAFF	TGCAGCGTCGTCAGAGGGGGGGTGAACACTGAAGCTTTCTTT
NA	TRBV6-2/TRBV6-3	NA	11	TRBJ2-7	CTSSYSYEQYF	TGTACCAGCAGTTACTCTTACGAACAGTACTTC
once	TRBV7-8	TRBD1	14	TRBJ1-1	CASSTGQGGTEAFF	TGTGCAAGCAGCACCGGACAGGGAGGGACTGAAGCTTTCTTT
NA	TRBV4-1	TRBD1	16	TRBJ1-6	CASSHQIQGADSPLNF	TGCGCCAGCAGCCACCAGATACAGGGGGCGGATTCACCCCTCAACTTT
NA	TRBV28	TRBD2	15	TRBJ2-7	CAGSSGTSGYHEQYF	TGCGCCGGCAGTTCCGGGACTAGCGGGTACCACGAGCAGTACTTC
NA	TRBV4-3	NA	17	TRBJ2-3	CARSQDEGSGDRDTQYF	TGCGCCCGGAGCCAAGACGAGGGGTCGGGAGACCGAGATACGCAGTATTTT
few	TRBV4-1	NA	13	TRBJ2-3	CASSQDGADTQYF	TGCGCCAGCAGCCAAGATGGGGCAGATACGCAGTATTTT
many	TRBV7-8	TRBD2	18	TRBJ2-6	CASSLPGLDFSGANVLTF	TGTGCCAGCAGCCTTCCGGGACTAGACTTTTCTGGGGCCAACGTCCTGACTTTC
NA	TRBV5-6	NA	15	TRBJ1-1	CASSFLGLIPTEVFF	TGTGCCAGCAGCTTTCTGGGCCTTATTCCCACTGAGGTTTTCTTT
NA	TRBV6-5	TRBD1	16	TRBJ2-1	CTSRSTGTASYNEQFF	TGTACCAGCAGGAGCACAGGGACAGCCTCCTACAATGAGCAGTTCTTC
NA	TRBV18	NA	15	TRBJ1-5	CVSSPHPNSNQPQHF	TGTGTCAGCTCACCACATCCCAATAGCAATCAGCCCCAACATTTT
many	TRBV28	TRBD2	19	TRBJ2-1	CASSSLPGLAESSYNEQFF	TGTGCCAGCAGTTCTTTACCGGGACTAGCGGAGAGCTCCTACAATGAGCAGTTCTTC
NA	TRBV5-5	NA	15	TRBJ1-3	CTRSLGRLSGNTIYF	TGTACCCGCAGCCTCGGACGCCTCTCTGGAAACACCATATATTTT
NA	TRBV10-3	NA	14	TRBJ2-2	CVIRVRDDTGELFF	TGTGTCATTAGGGTGCGGGACGACACCGGGGAGCTGTTTTTT
many	TRBV4-2	TRBD2	18	TRBJ2-1	CASSQATSGLSSYNEQFF	TGTGCCAGCAGCCAAGCGACTAGCGGGCTCAGCTCCTACAATGAGCAGTTCTTC
once	TRBV19	TRBD1	15	TRBJ2-2	CVSSDRGQGSRELFF	TGTGTCAGTAGTGACCGGGGACAGGGTTCCCGGGAGCTGTTTTTT
many	TRBV5-1	NA	14	TRBJ2-1	CASSPGDIHNEQFF	TGCGCCAGCAGCCCCGGGGACATTCACAATGAGCAGTTCTTC
NA	TRBV14	TRBD1	14	TRBJ1-2	CASSFDRGAFGYTF	TGTGCCAGCAGCTTCGACAGGGGAGCGTTTGGCTACACCTTC
many	TRBV6-2/TRBV6-3	NA	11	TRBJ1-1	CASSSAGPAFF	TGTGCCAGCAGTTCGGCAGGGCCGGCTTTCTTT
many	TRBV28	TRBD1	12	TRBJ1-1	CASRITGDEAFF	TGTGCCAGCAGGATCACAGGGGATGAAGCTTTCTTT
NA	TRBV11-2	NA	16	TRBJ2-2	CANGSYPGVFTGELFF	TGTGCCAACGGTTCGTATCCCGGGGTTTTTACCGGGGAGCTGTTCTTT
few	TRBV28	NA	13	TRBJ2-5	CASSLGVPETQYF	TGTGCCAGCAGTTTGGGAGTACCAGAGACCCAGTACTTC
NA	TRBV12-3/TRBV12-4	NA	16	TRBJ2-1	CASSGPRRTLPDEQFF	TGTGCCAGCAGTGGGCCCCGGCGGACCCTTCCGGATGAGCAGTTCTTC
many	TRBV24-1	NA	13	TRBJ1-1	CATSDSSYTEAFF	TGTGCCACCAGTGATTCTAGTTACACTGAAGCTTTCTTT
NA	TRBV9	TRBD2	15	TRBJ2-1	CASSASGTSVNEQFF	TGTGCCAGCAGCGCCTCCGGGACTAGCGTCAATGAGCAGTTCTTC
once	TRBV5-1	TRBD2	16	TRBJ2-5	CASSGTGGSNGETQYF	TGCGCCAGTAGCGGGACTGGAGGGAGTAACGGGGAGACCCAGTACTTC
NA	TRBV6-4	NA	14	TRBJ1-1	CASSGGELNTEAFF	TGTGCCAGCAGTGGCGGGGAACTGAACACTGAGGCTTTCTTT
once	TRBV14	TRBD1	17	TRBJ2-1	CASNQEGQGTGYNGQFF	TGTGCCAGCAACCAAGAGGGTCAGGGGACAGGGTACAATGGGCAGTTCTTC
NA	TRBV11-2	TRBD2	16	TRBJ2-7	CASSLEPSGGWVEQYF	TGTGCCAGCAGCTTAGAACCTAGCGGGGGTTGGGTCGAGCAGTATTTC
many	TRBV6-5	TRBD1	13	TRBJ1-1	CASSRTGETEAFF	TGTGCCAGCAGTAGGACAGGGGAAACAGAAGCTTTCTTT
many	TRBV30	TRBD2	13	TRBJ2-5	CAWSGLAGETQYF	TGTGCCTGGTCAGGACTAGCGGGAGAGACCCAGTACTTC
many	TRBV7-9	NA	17	TRBJ2-2	CASTKDVGGPNTGELFF	TGTGCCAGCACCAAGGACGTTGGGGGCCCCAACACCGGGGAGCTGTTTTTT
NA	TRBV10-2	NA	13	TRBJ1-1	CAICEVENTEGFF	TGCGCCATCTGTGAAGTAGAAAACACTGAAGGTTTCTTT
NA	TRBV6-1	TRBD1	15	TRBJ2-1	CASGVGTVGYNERFF	TGTGCCAGCGGAGTCGGGACAGTGGGGTACAATGAGCGGTTCTTC
NA	TRBV6-2/TRBV6-3	NA	12	TRBJ2-3	CASKSGAGTQYF	TGTGCCAGCAAGAGTGGTGCAGGTACGCAGTATTTT
NA	TRBV6-1	NA	12	TRBJ2-5	CASSEEGRRGYF	TGTGCCAGCAGTGAAGAGGGACGACGGGGCTACTTC
NA	TRBV6-2/TRBV6-3	TRBD1	15	TRBJ2-5	CANSHVRDSRETQYF	TGTGCCAACAGTCACGTCCGGGACAGTAGGGAGACCCAGTACTTC
many	TRBV4-2	TRBD1	17	TRBJ2-1	CASSPDRGSSTYNEQFF	TGTGCCAGCAGCCCAGACAGGGGGTCCTCAACTTACAATGAGCAGTTCTTC
NA	TRBV11-2	NA	13	TRBJ2-2	CASILTDTGELFF	TGTGCTAGCATCTTGACGGACACCGGAGAGCTGTTTTTT
once	TRBV11-2	TRBD2	15	TRBJ2-3	CVSSSRTSGTDTQYF	TGTGTCAGCAGCAGCAGGACTAGCGGCACAGATACGCAGTATTTT
NA	TRBV11-3	TRBD2	15	TRBJ2-5	CASSLTGLAGETQYF	TGTGCCAGTAGCCTCACGGGACTAGCGGGAGAGACCCAGTACTTC
NA	TRBV4-3	NA	14	TRBJ2-2	CASSHDWAAGELFF	TGCGCCAGCAGCCATGATTGGGCCGCCGGGGAGTTGTTTTTT
NA	TRBV11-2	NA	17	TRBJ2-3	CASSLALGGAGTDTQYF	TGTGCTAGCAGCTTAGCATTAGGAGGGGCGGGCACAGATACGCAGTATTTT